This TCR beta chain originates from a study of blood T cell repertoires in COVID-19. The wider study: Both acute and convalescent COVID-19 samples were obtained from the United States, Italy and Spain.

Looked up from germline, CDR1 is LNHDA and CDR2 is SQIVND (reference sequence). V was cut by 3 bases and J by 7 bases, with 13 bases left in between. The CDR3 is made up of 14 amino acids. Profiling relied on immunoSEQ multiplex PCR, and the TCRdb table lists in-frame clones only, not all of them. Of roughly 100,000 clones detected, 70% to 90% appear once; the ten largest clones hold more than 3.5%. This TCR was recovered from a human donor with COVID-19, enrolled during active disease. The donor label of this sample is uncertain. The sequenced sample consisted of peripheral blood. The J gene is TRBJ2-1, the V gene TRBV19, with a tentative D call TRBD2 (5 bases). CDR3 amino acids: CASSIRAGENEQFF. The CDR3 DNA reads TGTGCCAGTAGTATCCGGGCCGGGGAAAATGAGCAGTTCTTC. The full variable domain, with the rest looked up from reference TRBV19 and TRBJ2-1, is DGGITQSPKYLFRKEGQNVTLSCEQNLNHDAMYWYRQDPGQGLRLIYYSQIVNDFQKGDIAEGYSVSREKKESFPLTVTSAQKNPTAFYLCASSIRAGENEQFFGPGTRLTVL.